Each of the 12 T cell receptor beta chains below was sequenced from the same sample in a study of cytomegalovirus exposure and HLA in healthy donors (dated 2017 in TCRdb). The method behind the library was the immunoSEQ multiplex PCR assay. A mixture of 60 forward primers for TCR Vbeta segments and 13 reverse primers for TCR Jbeta segments was used in the multiplex PCR. TCRdb provides this immuneACCESS table in a form limited to in-frame rearrangements. Some clones are lacking; in checked studies, under half of them reflect an unresolved V gene, and why the rest are absent is not known. The sample table records approximately 150,000 clones. The top ten hold around 1.5% of the sample. The specimen was PBMCs. The receptors originated from a woman aged 50 to 60 in good health and CMV-seronegative.

CDR3 sequence: CASSLQGVYEQYF. CDR3 in DNA: TGCGCCAGCAGCTTACAGGGGGTCTACGAGCAGTACTTC. This chain links TRBV5-1 with TRBJ2-7, with 8 bases lining up with TRBD1. Germline CDR1 is SGHRS and CDR2 is YFSETQ. With V trimmed by 2 bases and J by 3 bases, 1 base remained unmatched. CDR3 length equals 13 residues.

The chain links TRBV5-1 to TRBJ2-1, with 10 bases lining up with TRBD2. V lost 4 bases to trimming and J lost 4 bases; unmatched junction nucleotides: 5. Germline V gene lookup returns CDR1 SGHRS and CDR2 YFSETQ. The CDR3 has 15 residues. The CDR3 DNA is TGCGCCAGCAGCGTCGGACTAGCGGATTACAATGAGCAGTTCTTC. Residues: CASSVGLADYNEQFF.

V usage is TRBV4-1 and J usage is TRBJ2-5; no firm D call. Trimming pared 0 bases from V and 5 bases from J, leaving 13 bases between. The CDR3 runs 15 residues. Germline V gene sequence: CDR1 MGHRA, CDR2 YSYEKL. Here the CDR3 reads CASSQDSAGDETQYF. CDR3 bases: TGCGCCAGCAGCCAAGATTCGGCAGGTGACGAGACCCAGTACTTC.

The rearrangement joins TRBV27 to TRBJ1-1, with D possibly matching TRBD1 (5 bases). This CDR3 region has 16 residues. With 2 bases removed from V and 4 bases from J, the gap between germline ends came to 17 bases. Germline V gene lookup returns CDR1 MNHEY and CDR2 SMNVEV (reference sequence). The CDR3 DNA sequence: TGTGCCAGCAGTTTAGGGGCCAGCCTTGGATTCACTGAAGCTTTCTTT. This translates into CASSLGASLGFTEAFF.

The V gene is TRBV19, the J gene TRBJ2-2, with D uncertain. In germline, CDR1 is LNHDA, CDR2 SQIVND (reference sequence). V shed 3 bases and J shed 3 bases, with 8 bases lying between them. The CDR3 runs to 14 residues. CDR3 DNA sequence: TGTGCCAGTAGTATGGTGGCAGACACCGGGGAGCTGTTTTTT. It specifies CASSMVADTGELFF.

The chain joins TRBV28 to TRBJ1-6; possibly TRBD1 for D (6 bases). Trimming left V 7 bases short and J 0 bases short, with 13 bases between. The germline CDR1 and CDR2 sequences are MDHEN and SYDVKM. The CDR3 covers 16 residues. CDR3 amino acids: CASISTGGSYNSPLHF. The CDR3 DNA sequence: TGTGCCAGCATCTCGACAGGCGGCTCCTATAATTCACCCCTCCACTTT.

The rearrangement links TRBV4-3 to TRBJ2-1; the match to TRBD2 covers 9 bases. With 0 bases clipped from V and 7 bases from J, the junction kept 7 bases outside the gene matches. The CDR3 runs to 16 residues. Looked up from germline, CDR1 is LGHNA and CDR2 is YSLEER. The CDR3 spells CASSQDSGTSRNEQFF. DNA for the CDR3: TGCGCCAGCAGCCAAGATTCCGGGACTAGCAGAAATGAGCAGTTCTTC.

This chain uses TRBV7-6 with TRBJ2-3; 8 bases fit TRBD2. This CDR3 spans 17 amino acids. Germline CDR1 reads SGHVS; CDR2 reads FNYEAQ. The trim removed 6 bases at V and 2 bases at J, leaving 13 bases unmatched. CDR3 sequence reads: CASRSRGGLSFTDTQYF. The CDR3 DNA sequence: TGTGCCAGCAGATCCCGGGGGGGCCTCTCCTTCACAGATACGCAGTATTTT.

This chain connects TRBV5-1 to TRBJ1-2; perhaps TRBD1 as D (5 bases). V was clipped by 3 bases and J by 8 bases, with 23 bases between them. The CDR3 extends over 16 amino acids. Germline V gene data show CDR1 as SGHRS and CDR2 as YFSETQ. Here the CDR3 reads CASSSPPGQGGIGYTF. CDR3 nucleotides: TGCGCCAGCAGCTCTCCCCCCGGGCAGGGAGGTATCGGCTACACCTTC.

The V and J genes are TRBV19 and TRBJ2-1; 11 bases are a match to TRBD2. The CDR3 length is 13 residues. CDR1 is LNHDA and CDR2 is SQIVND in the germline V gene (reference sequence). V was pared by 0 bases and J by 12 bases, with 1 base of the junction left unmatched. CDR3 in amino acids: CASSIDSGRGQFF. In DNA form, the CDR3 reads TGTGCCAGTAGTATAGATAGCGGGAGGGGGCAGTTCTTC.

The chain combines TRBV4-1 with TRBJ1-5; D gene ambiguous. Per the germline V gene, CDR1 is MGHRA and CDR2 is YSYEKL. V dropped 1 base and J dropped 3 bases, with 10 bases sitting between them. The CDR3 extends over 15 amino acids. DNA of the CDR3: TGCGCCAGCAGCCAAGTGGGCAGGATCAATCAGCCCCAGCATTTT. Its protein is CASSQVGRINQPQHF.

V usage is TRBV7-7 and J usage is TRBJ2-1; TRBD2 matches at 8 bases. The CDR3 is made up of 16 amino acids. The germline V gene encodes CDR1 SSHAT and CDR2 FNYEAQ (reference sequence). The junction had 15 bases not matched to a gene; V was cut back by 5 bases and J by 9 bases. The chain's CDR3 is CASSLHLGAGVSEQFF. Written as DNA, the CDR3 is TGTGCCAGCAGCCTACACCTAGGAGCGGGAGTGTCTGAGCAGTTCTTC. The variable domain in full, completed from reference TRBV7-7 and TRBJ2-1, reads GAGVSQSPRYKVTKRGQDVTLRCDPISSHATLYWYQQALGQGPEFLTYFNYEAQPDKSGLPSDRFSAERPEGSISTLTIQRTEQRDSAMYRCASSLHLGAGVSEQFFGPGTRLTVL.